This TCR beta chain appears in the sequencing data of a study of shared clonotypes between healthy human individuals (dated by TCRdb to the early 2020s). For the wider study: The cohort included three men and a couple of women between 18 and 49 years of age. To estimate repertoire size and how much clonotypes are shared between individuals, the study performed deep sequencing of blood TCR repertoires from a few healthy adults. To increase sequencing depth and limit assay-specific biases, TCR repertoire library preparation and sequencing were carried out by different laboratories using diverse techniques. Leukapheresis yielded between about 0.85 and 10 billion PBMCs per donor.

Healthy HIV-negative adults with no recently reported acute infections or vaccinations were included as donors. Only Caucasian adults living in Nashville, Tennessee, USA were represented among the donors. For unsorted samples, about 90 million PBMCs were counted and genomic DNA was extracted with the QIAamp DNA Blood Mini kit. Blood was collected by leukapheresis, and PBMCs were isolated by Ficoll-Histopaque density gradient centrifugation and then cryopreserved in liquid nitrogen vapor phase. V loses 0 bases, J loses 3 bases, and the germline ends lie 8 bases apart. There are 14 amino acids in the CDR3, from cysteine to phenylalanine inclusive. This entry keeps only the CDR3 DNA: 42 bases, framed from base 1. Looking up the germline V gene yields CDR1 SGHRS and CDR2 YFSETQ. Using the deep immunoSEQ assay, multiplex PCR amplified TCR CDR3 regions from genomic DNA. Genomic DNA extracted from each cell subset was distributed evenly over all wells of several immunoSEQ 96-well plates, and each plate served as one replicate. Each replicate PCR for unsorted PBMC received around 330 ng genomic DNA, equal to about 30,000 T cell genomes. Unsorted PBMC genomic DNA was sequenced across ten immunoSEQ deep assay plates. Purified libraries were quantified with a Qubit 3.0 fluorometer, sized on a Bioanalyzer 2100, and re-quantified with the KAPA Library Quantification kit. Every immunoSEQ 96-well plate was sequenced on a dedicated single-read 150-cycle Illumina NextSeq 550 flow cell. In the original analysis: The immunoSEQ output contained only junctional sequences without quality scores, so filtering could not match that applied to full-length reads. To assign V/J genes and CDR3, sequences were annotated using PyIR, a Python wrapper for IgBLAST v1.9, with IMGT germline references. Reads were removed for weak V/J assignments (E-value above 1e-6), missing CDR3, stop codons, out-of-frame junctions, or ambiguous translated residues. V3J clonotypes were defined as sequences sharing the same inferred V gene, J gene, and CDR3 amino acid sequence. To compute the percentage overlap between repertoires, the number of shared unique clonotypes was divided by the size of the smaller repertoire. Three approaches were used to assess repertoire richness: RTK rarefaction, the Chao1 estimator, and Recon v2.1 estimates of unobserved clonotypes. TCRdb obtained this table from immuneACCESS and retained in-frame rearrangements with V and J assigned. These tables miss some clones; where compared with another copy, unresolved V genes account for less than half of the shortfall, and the remainder is unexplained. The V and J calls and clone size are taken from that table; D and trimming were inferred from the DNA. The sample contains about 490,000 clones, 65% to 85% of them found a single time. The ten most abundant clones make up over 9.5% of the sample.

In regard to this clone: Its antigen is still unknown. Given a much more abundant clone one base away, this may be a read error. Other DNA sequences in this specimen translate into the identical CDR3.

What the study reported, not specific to this receptor: Sampling was limited to blood, and TCR repertoires in tissue likely differ from TCR repertoires in blood. Based on pairwise subsampling, the degree of clonotype sharing among donors was expected to be affected by sequencing depth. The small number of donors limited the genetic and exposure-history diversity represented.

Specimen: PBMCs. The chain couples TRBV5-1 to TRBJ2-3; too little of a D gene remains to name it. The source of this sequence is a woman in her forties in good health. Some clones in this sample may be carry-over from other donors' samples. The DNA sequence is as follows: TGCGCCAGCAGCTTGGACCCATCAACAGATACGCAGTATTTT. Its product reads: CASSLDPSTDTQYF. Beyond the CDR3, the reference TRBV5-1 and TRBJ2-3 genes provide the residues; the full variable domain reads: KAGVTQTPRYLIKTRGQQVTLSCSPISGHRSVSWYQQTPGQGLQFLFEYFSETQRNKGNFPGRFSGRQFSNSRSEMNVSTLELGDSALYLCASSLDPSTDTQYFGPGTRLTVL.